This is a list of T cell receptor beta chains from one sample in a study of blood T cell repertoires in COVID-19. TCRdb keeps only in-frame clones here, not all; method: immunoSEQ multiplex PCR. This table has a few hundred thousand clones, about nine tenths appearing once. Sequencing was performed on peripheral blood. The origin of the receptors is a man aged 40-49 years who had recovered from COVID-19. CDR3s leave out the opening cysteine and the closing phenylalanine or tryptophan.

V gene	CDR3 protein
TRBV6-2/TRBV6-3	ASSFPRGGWVETQY
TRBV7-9	ASSSPAGVEQY
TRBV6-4	ASGASSTDTQY
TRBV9	ASSPPGVKSPLH
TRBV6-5	ASSRRGGDTEAF
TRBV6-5	ATRRGREGNTIY
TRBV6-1	ASSELFGAGGH
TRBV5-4	ASSLTGYGETQY
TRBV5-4	ASSLDRGGYT
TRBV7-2	ASSGPGALTDTQY
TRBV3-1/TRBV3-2	ASSQFPAEISGGGTGELF
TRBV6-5	ASSYSTQVASYEQY
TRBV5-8	ASSLGRATGNEKLF
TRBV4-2	ASSKTTSGSSYEQY